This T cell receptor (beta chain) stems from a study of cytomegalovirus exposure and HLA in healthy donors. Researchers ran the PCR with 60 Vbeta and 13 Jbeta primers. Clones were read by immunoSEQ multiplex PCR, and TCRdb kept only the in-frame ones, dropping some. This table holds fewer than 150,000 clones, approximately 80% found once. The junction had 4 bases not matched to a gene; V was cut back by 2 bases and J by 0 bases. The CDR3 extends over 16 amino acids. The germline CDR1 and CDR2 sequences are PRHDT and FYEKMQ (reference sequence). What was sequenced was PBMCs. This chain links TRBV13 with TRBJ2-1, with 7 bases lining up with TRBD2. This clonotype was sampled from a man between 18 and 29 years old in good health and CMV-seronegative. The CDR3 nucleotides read TGTGCCAGCAGCTTAAGAGCGGGGAGCTCCTACAATGAGCAGTTCTTC. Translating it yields CASSLRAGSSYNEQFF.